The source of this T cell receptor beta chain is a study of identical twins. Study results and caveats: Zero-insertion analyses might be partly confounded by invariant T cells like MAIT and iNKT. Cord blood's abundant beta clonotypes had fewer insertions, unlike memory repertoires. Less excess twin sharing appeared in beta out-of-frame sequences.

A universal primer site was created by template switching, with the cDNA bearing unique molecular identifiers. TCRdb reprocessed the 5' RACE reads via MiXCR and lists one record per CDR3 protein. Seen here are about 240,000 distinct CDR3 sequences, over 9.5% observed once, and the top ten hold over 8%. This clonotype has only a few counts. Its antigen remains unidentified. The germline V and J ends were trimmed by 4 bases and 4 bases, with 14 bases remaining between them. Germline values: CDR1 DFQATT, CDR2 SNEGSKA (reference sequence). The CDR3 length is 14 residues. Specimen: memory T cells sorted from blood. This chain uses TRBV20-1 with TRBJ2-1, with D unresolved. The sequence was obtained from a man aged 45-65 years in good health. The CDR3 DNA follows: TGCAGTGCTACCCTAGTAACCTCATACAATGAGCAGTTCTTC. Translating it yields CSATLVTSYNEQFF.